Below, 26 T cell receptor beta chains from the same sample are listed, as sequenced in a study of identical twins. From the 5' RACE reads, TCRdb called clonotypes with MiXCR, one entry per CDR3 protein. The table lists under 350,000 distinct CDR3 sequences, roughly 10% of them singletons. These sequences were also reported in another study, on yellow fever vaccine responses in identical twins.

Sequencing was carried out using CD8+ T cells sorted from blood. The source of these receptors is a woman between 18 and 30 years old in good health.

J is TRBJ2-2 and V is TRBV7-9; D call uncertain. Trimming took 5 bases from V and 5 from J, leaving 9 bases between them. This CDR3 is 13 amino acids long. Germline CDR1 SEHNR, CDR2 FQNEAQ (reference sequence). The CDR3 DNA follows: TGTGCCAGCAGCCCCCATCTAACCGGGGAGCTGTTTTTT. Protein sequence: CASSPHLTGELFF. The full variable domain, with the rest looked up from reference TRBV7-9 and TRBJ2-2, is DTGVSQNPRHKITKRGQNVTFRCDPISEHNRLYWYRQTLGQGPEFLTYFQNEAQLEKSRLLSDRFSAERPKGSFSTLEIQRTEQGDSAMYLCASSPHLTGELFFGEGSRLTVL.

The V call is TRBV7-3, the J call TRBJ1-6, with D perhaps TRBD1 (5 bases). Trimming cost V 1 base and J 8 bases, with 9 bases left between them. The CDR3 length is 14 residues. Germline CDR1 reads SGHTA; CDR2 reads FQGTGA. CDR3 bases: TGTGCCAGCAGCTTAATAGGGGCGGATTCACCCCTCCACTTT. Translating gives CASSLIGADSPLHF.

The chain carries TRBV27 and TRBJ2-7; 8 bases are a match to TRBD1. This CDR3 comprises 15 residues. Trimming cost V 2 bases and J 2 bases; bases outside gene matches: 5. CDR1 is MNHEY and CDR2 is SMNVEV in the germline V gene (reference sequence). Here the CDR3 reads CASSLQGAQAYEQYF. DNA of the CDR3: TGTGCCAGCAGTTTACAGGGGGCGCAAGCCTACGAGCAGTACTTC.

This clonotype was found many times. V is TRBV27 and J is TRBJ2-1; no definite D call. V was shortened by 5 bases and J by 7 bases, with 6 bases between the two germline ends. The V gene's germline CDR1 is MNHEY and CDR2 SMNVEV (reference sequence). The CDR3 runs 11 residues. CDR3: CASSSANEQFF. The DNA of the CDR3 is TGTGCCAGCAGTAGCGCGAATGAGCAGTTCTTC.

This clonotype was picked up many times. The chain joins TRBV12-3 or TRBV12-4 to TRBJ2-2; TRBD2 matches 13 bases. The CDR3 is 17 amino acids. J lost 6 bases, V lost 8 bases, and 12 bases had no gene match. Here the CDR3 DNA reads TGTGCCAGCTTGGGCACCACTAGCGGGAGGGCCGCCGGGGAGCTGTTTTTT. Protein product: CASLGTTSGRAAGELFF.

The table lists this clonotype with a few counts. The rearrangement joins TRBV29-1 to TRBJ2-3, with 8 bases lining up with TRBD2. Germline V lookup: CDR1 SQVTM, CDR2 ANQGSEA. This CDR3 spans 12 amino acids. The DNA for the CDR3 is TGCAGTGAGACTAGCGTGACAGATACGCAGTATTTT. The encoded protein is CSETSVTDTQYF.

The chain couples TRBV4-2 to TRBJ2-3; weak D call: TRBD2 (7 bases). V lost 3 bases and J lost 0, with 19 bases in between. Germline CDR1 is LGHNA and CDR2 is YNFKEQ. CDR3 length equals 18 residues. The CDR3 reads CASSHPIGGAASTDTQYF. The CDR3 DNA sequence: TGTGCCAGCAGCCACCCAATAGGGGGGGCGGCTAGCACAGATACGCAGTATTTT.

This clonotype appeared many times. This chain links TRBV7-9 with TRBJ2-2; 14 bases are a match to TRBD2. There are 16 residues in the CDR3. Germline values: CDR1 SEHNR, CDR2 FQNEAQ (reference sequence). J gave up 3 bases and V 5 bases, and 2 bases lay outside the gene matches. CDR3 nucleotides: TGTGCCAGCAGCCCGACTAGCGGGAGGGACACCGGGGAGCTGTTTTTT. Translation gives CASSPTSGRDTGELFF.

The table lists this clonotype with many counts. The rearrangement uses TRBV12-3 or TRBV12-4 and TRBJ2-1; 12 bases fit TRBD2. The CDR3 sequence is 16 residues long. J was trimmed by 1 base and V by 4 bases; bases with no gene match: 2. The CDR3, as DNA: TGTGCCAGCAGTTCCACTAGCGGGGGGTCCTACAATGAGCAGTTCTTC. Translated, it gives CASSSTSGGSYNEQFF.

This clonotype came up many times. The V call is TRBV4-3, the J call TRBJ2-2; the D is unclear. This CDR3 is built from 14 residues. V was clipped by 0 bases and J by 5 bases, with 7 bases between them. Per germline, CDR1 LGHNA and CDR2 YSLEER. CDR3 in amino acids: CASSQDLFTGELFF. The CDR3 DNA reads TGCGCCAGCAGCCAAGATCTTTTTACCGGGGAGCTGTTTTTT.

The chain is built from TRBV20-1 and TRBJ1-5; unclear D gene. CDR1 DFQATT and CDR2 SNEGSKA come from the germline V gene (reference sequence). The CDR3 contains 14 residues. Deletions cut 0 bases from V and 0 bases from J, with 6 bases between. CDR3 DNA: TGCAGTGCTAGAGACGGTTTTAGCAATCAGCCCCAGCATTTT. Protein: CSARDGFSNQPQHF.

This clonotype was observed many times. This CDR3 reads CASSSYDRGDEQFF. The DNA of the CDR3 is TGTGCCAGCAGCTCATACGACAGGGGCGATGAGCAGTTCTTC. V usage is TRBV5-5 and J usage is TRBJ2-1; 8 positions agree with TRBD1. V lost 3 bases and J lost 8; bases outside the gene matches: 7. CDR3 size: 14 residues. Looked up from germline, CDR1 is SGHKS and CDR2 is YYEKEE (reference sequence).

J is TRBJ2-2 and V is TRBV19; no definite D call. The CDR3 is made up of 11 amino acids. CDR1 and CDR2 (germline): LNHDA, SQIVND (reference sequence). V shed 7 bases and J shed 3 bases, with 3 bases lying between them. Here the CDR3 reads CASTDTGELFF. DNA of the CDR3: TGTGCCAGTACCGACACCGGGGAGCTGTTTTTT.

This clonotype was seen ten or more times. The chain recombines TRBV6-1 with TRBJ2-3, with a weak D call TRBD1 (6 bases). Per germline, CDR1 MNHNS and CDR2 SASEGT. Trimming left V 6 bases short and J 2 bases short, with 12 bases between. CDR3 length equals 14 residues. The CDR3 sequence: CASSHGQTTDTQYF. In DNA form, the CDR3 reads TGTGCCAGCAGCCACGGACAGACCACAGATACGCAGTATTTT.

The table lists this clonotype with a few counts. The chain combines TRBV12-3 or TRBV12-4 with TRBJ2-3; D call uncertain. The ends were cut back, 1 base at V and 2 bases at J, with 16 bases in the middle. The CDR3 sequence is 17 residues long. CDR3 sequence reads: CASSLDPVVVDTDTQYF. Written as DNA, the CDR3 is TGTGCCAGCAGTTTAGACCCCGTAGTAGTGGACACAGATACGCAGTATTTT.

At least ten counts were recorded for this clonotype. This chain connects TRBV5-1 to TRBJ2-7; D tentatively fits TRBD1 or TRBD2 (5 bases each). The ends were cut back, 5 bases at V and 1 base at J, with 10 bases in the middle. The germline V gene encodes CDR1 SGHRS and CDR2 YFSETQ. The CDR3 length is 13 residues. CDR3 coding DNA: TGCGCCAGCAGTGGGACCACATCCTACGAGCAGTACTTC. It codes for CASSGTTSYEQYF.

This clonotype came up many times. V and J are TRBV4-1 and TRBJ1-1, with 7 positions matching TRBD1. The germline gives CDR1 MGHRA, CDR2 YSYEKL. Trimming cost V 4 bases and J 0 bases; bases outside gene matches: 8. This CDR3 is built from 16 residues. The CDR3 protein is CASSPIPDRVNTEAFF. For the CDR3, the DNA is TGCGCCAGCAGCCCAATACCCGACAGGGTGAACACTGAAGCTTTCTTT.

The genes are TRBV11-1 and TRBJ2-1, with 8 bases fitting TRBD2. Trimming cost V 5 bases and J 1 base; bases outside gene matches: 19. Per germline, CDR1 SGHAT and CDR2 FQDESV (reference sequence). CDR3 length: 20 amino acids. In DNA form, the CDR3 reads TGTGCCAGCAGCCCCCAGCGGGTGGAAGCGGGAGTCTCGTCCTACAATGAGCAGTTCTTC. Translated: CASSPQRVEAGVSSYNEQFF.

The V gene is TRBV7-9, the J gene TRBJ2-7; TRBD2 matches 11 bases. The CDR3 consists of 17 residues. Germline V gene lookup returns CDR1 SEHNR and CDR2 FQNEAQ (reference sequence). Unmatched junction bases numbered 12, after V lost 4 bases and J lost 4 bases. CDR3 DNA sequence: TGTGCCAGCAGCTCTATGACTAGCGGGGAAGTTCTGTACGAGCAGTACTTC. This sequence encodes CASSSMTSGEVLYEQYF.

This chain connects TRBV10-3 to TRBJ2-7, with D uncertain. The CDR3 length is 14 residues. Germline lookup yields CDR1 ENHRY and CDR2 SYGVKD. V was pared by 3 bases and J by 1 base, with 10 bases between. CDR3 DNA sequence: TGTGCCATCAGTGATCAGGAGTTTTCCTACGAGCAGTACTTC. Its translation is CAISDQEFSYEQYF.

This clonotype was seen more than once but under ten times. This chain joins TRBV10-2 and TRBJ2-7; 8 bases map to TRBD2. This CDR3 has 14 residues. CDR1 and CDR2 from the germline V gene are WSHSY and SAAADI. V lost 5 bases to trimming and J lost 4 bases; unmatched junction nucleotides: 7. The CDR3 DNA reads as TGCGCCAGCAGTCTTAAGCGGGAGCGGTACGAGCAGTACTTC. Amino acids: CASSLKRERYEQYF.

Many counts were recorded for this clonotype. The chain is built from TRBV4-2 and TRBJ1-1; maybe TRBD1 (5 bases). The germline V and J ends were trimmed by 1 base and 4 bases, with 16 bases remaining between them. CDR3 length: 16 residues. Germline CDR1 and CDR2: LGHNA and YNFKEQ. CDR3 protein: CASSQGYPAGGTEAFF. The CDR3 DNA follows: TGTGCCAGCAGCCAAGGATACCCGGCCGGGGGCACTGAAGCTTTCTTT.

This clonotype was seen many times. CDR3 nucleotides: TGCAGTGCTATTAGGGACAGCAACACTGAAGCTTTCTTT. This codes for CSAIRDSNTEAFF. The chain combines TRBV20-1 with TRBJ1-1; the match to TRBD1 covers 7 bases. The CDR3 runs to 13 residues. Trimming took 4 bases from V and 2 from J; bases not matched to a gene: 4. Germline assignment: CDR1 DFQATT and CDR2 SNEGSKA (reference sequence).

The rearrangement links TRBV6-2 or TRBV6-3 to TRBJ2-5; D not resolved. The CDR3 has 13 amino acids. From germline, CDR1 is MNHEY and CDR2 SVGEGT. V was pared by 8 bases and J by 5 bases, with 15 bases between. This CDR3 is CASGRSVGETQYF. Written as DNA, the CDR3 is TGTGCCAGCGGCCGTTCTGTGGGGGAGACCCAGTACTTC.

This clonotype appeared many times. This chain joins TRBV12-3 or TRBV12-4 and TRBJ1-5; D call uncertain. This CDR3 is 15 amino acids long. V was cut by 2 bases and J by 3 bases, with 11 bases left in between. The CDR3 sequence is CASSLWAGNNQPQHF. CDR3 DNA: TGTGCCAGCAGTTTATGGGCGGGGAACAATCAGCCCCAGCATTTT.

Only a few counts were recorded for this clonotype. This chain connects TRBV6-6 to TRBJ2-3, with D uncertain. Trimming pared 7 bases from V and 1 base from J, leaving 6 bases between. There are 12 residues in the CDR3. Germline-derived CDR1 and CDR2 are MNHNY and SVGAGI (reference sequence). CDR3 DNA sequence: TGTGCCAGCATCCTCGGCACAGATACGCAGTATTTT. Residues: CASILGTDTQYF.